The present entry profiles one T cell receptor beta chain with its context. Its antigen is still unknown. This sample's time point: time of PML onset. This sample is part of a study of multiple sclerosis patients with progressive multifocal leukoencephalopathy. Study results and limitations: PML-onset expanded TRB clones were detectable before and during natalizumab therapy. Most PML patients had lower entropy, suggesting less diverse TRB repertoires. The findings' link to JC virus versus immunocompromise remained uncertain.

The survey-level immunoSEQ assay was used. Sequenced by immunoSEQ multiplex PCR; TCRdb stores in-frame clones only, minus some. The sample yields about 31,000 clones, roughly 89% seen once. Germline CDR1 reads SGHVS; CDR2 reads FQNEAQ. V lost 7 bases to trimming and J lost 5 bases; unmatched junction nucleotides: 16. The CDR3 runs 16 residues. This sample comprised PBMCs, obtained from a patient treated with natalizumab. This TCR was recovered from a woman aged 40 to 50 with progressive multifocal leukoencephalopathy. The chain carries TRBV7-8 and TRBJ2-5; TRBD2 matches at 7 bases. Here the CDR3 DNA reads TGTGCCAGCATCCTAACCTCGGGCGGGAGAAGGGAGACCCAGTACTTC. Translation: CASILTSGGRRETQYF.